This TCR beta chain appears in the sequencing data of a study of Ad26.COV2.S vaccination and SARS-CoV-2 variants. Overall study results and limits: Higher spike-specific TCR breadth was found in vaccine recipients than in placebo recipients. Breadth and depth estimates from TCRs may understate total T cell responses.

Noted treatment: 15 to 20 received Ad26.COV2.S at low or high dose, single or two shots; five or six received placebo; per-sample allocation not given. Sample collection was performed on day 63 after the first vaccine or placebo injection. Donor was an adult aged 18-55 years in Boston. Using immunoSEQ multiplex PCR, the repertoire was profiled, and TCRdb retains in-frame clones only, with some absent. Among about 680,000 clones listed, 80% to 90% were seen once. Notes on this clone: Its specificity is not known.

Deletions cut 1 base from V and 4 bases from J, with 17 bases between. The CDR3 contains 17 residues. This chain links TRBV5-3 with TRBJ2-2; D remains unclear. TRBV5-3 is an ORF for which the function is uncertain. The sample was peripheral blood, taken in a trial of Ad26.COV2.S vaccine versus placebo. The sequence derives from a person aged 18-60 years who received the Ad26.COV2.S COVID-19 vaccine or a placebo. The CDR3 protein is CARSLRCGAIVTGELFF. Written as DNA, the CDR3 is TGTGCCAGAAGCTTGCGTTGTGGTGCTATTGTCACCGGGGAGCTGTTTTTT.